One sample yielded the 20 T cell receptor beta chains listed below, sequenced in a study of PD-1 blockade in classical Hodgkin lymphoma. Generated by immunoSEQ multiplex PCR, the TCRdb table keeps only in-frame clones and is missing some. The sample shows about 97,000 clones, over 80% of them seen only once. Each patient's relapse followed autologous stem cell transplantation, and brentuximab vedotin exposure varied. Sequencing was performed on peripheral blood mononuclear cells (PBMCs), taken at baseline. The origin of the receptors is a human donor with classical Hodgkin lymphoma.

The J gene is TRBJ2-1, the V gene TRBV19; no clear D gene. Trimming pared 4 bases from V and 0 bases from J, leaving 13 bases between. This CDR3 comprises 16 residues. Germline V gene sequence: CDR1 LNHDA, CDR2 SQIVND (reference sequence). DNA for the CDR3: TGTGCCAGTAGTAGAACGGCGGAGAGCTCCTACAATGAGCAGTTCTTC. Protein product: CASSRTAESSYNEQFF.

The chain carries TRBV5-5 and TRBJ2-3; TRBD2 aligns across 10 bases. CDR3 size: 16 residues. Germline loops: CDR1 SGHKS, CDR2 YYEKEE (reference sequence). V lost 4 bases, J lost 4 bases, and 9 bases stayed unmatched. CDR3 DNA sequence: TGTGCCAGCAGCGGACCTAGCGGGAGTTTCCCAGATACGCAGTATTTT. It yields the protein CASSGPSGSFPDTQYF.

The chain employs TRBV14 and TRBJ2-7; D is ambiguous. Trimming shortened V by 3 bases and J by 2 bases, and 8 bases separated the two germline ends. Germline assignment: CDR1 SGHDN and CDR2 FVKESK. CDR3 length: 13 residues. Written as DNA, the CDR3 is TGTGCCAGCAGCCATCACCAAGCCTACGAGCAGTACTTC. Translation gives CASSHHQAYEQYF.

This clone has a single count. This chain links TRBV11-3 with TRBJ2-7; TRBD2 aligns across 11 bases. J was trimmed by 0 bases and V by 1 base; bases with no gene match: 5. This CDR3 is built from 17 residues. Germline values: CDR1 SGHNT, CDR2 YENEEA. Here the CDR3 reads CASSLGTTSGSSYEQYF. The CDR3 bases are TGTGCCAGCAGCTTAGGTACCACTAGCGGGAGCTCCTACGAGCAGTACTTC. Variable domain in full (rest from reference TRBV11-3 and TRBJ2-7): EAGVVQSPRYKIIEKKQPVAFWCNPISGHNTLYWYLQNLGQGPELLIRYENEEAVDDSQLPKDRFSAERLKGVDSTLKIQPAELGDSAVYLCASSLGTTSGSSYEQYFGPGTRLTVT.

The chain combines TRBV9 with TRBJ2-5; TRBD1 matches 10 bases. The J segment lost 5 bases and the V segment lost 4 bases, leaving 2 bases of the junction unmatched. Germline V gives CDR1 SGDLS, CDR2 YYNGEE. This CDR3 has 13 amino acids. The DNA for the CDR3 is TGTGCCAGCAGCTTGGGACAGGGGGAGACCCAGTACTTC. Amino acids: CASSLGQGETQYF. Full variable domain (rest looked up from reference TRBV9 and TRBJ2-5): DSGVTQTPKHLITATGQRVTLRCSPRSGDLSVYWYQQSLDQGLQFLIQYYNGEERAKGNILERFSAQQFPDLHSELNLSSLELGDSALYFCASSLGQGETQYFGPGTRLLVL.

The chain joins TRBV27 to TRBJ2-7; 7 bases are shared with TRBD2. The CDR3 sequence is 16 residues long. With V trimmed by 0 bases and J by 2 bases, 7 bases remained unmatched. The germline V gene has CDR1 MNHEY and CDR2 SMNVEV (reference sequence). The CDR3: CASSLSRLAATYEQYF. As DNA, the CDR3 is TGTGCCAGCAGTTTATCGAGGCTAGCGGCAACCTACGAGCAGTACTTC.

This clone showed up just once. The chain uses TRBV10-3 and TRBJ2-5, with D unresolved. CDR3 length equals 13 residues. With 0 bases removed from V and 5 bases from J, the gap between germline ends came to 7 bases. Germline values: CDR1 ENHRY, CDR2 SYGVKD. CDR3 protein: CAISESTLETQYF. The CDR3 nucleotides read TGTGCCATCAGTGAGTCGACTCTCGAGACCCAGTACTTC.

The chain has TRBV9 and TRBJ2-7, with a possible D match to TRBD1 (7 bases). CDR1 and CDR2 (germline): SGDLS, YYNGEE. This CDR3 comprises 14 residues. V was clipped by 4 bases and J by 4 bases, with 15 bases between them. The DNA of the CDR3 is TGTGCCAGCAGCCCACGACCAGGGGGGTACGAGCAGTACTTC. Protein: CASSPRPGGYEQYF.

The chain has TRBV29-1 and TRBJ2-7; D might be TRBD1 (6 bases). This CDR3 comprises 13 residues. The V end was cut by 0 bases, the J end by 6 bases, with 12 bases between. In germline, CDR1 is SQVTM, CDR2 ANQGSEA. Here the CDR3 DNA reads TGCAGCGTTGAAGAAACGACAGGACTCGAGCAGTACTTC. It yields the protein CSVEETTGLEQYF.

The rearrangement uses TRBV7-6 and TRBJ2-3; D is undetermined. Trimming shortened V by 3 bases and J by 2 bases, and 9 bases separated the two germline ends. CDR1 is SGHVS, CDR2 FNYEAQ, per germline. The CDR3 sequence is 14 residues long. CDR3 nucleotide sequence: TGTGCCAGCAGCTTTGCCGGAATCACAGATACGCAGTATTTT. Translation gives CASSFAGITDTQYF.

This clone occurred a few times. This chain joins TRBV6-6 and TRBJ2-7, with D perhaps TRBD2 (7 bases). CDR3 length: 14 amino acids. Germline CDR1 and CDR2: MNHNY and SVGAGI (reference sequence). V was pared by 6 bases and J by 6 bases, with 18 bases between. DNA for the CDR3: TGTGCCAGCAGCCTCCCTGAGGGGGGGGGCGAGCAGTACTTC. It is translated as CASSLPEGGGEQYF.

This sequence joins TRBV4-1 and TRBJ2-1, with a possible D match to TRBD2 (6 bases). The CDR3 is 15 residues long. V was trimmed by 4 bases and J by 3 bases, leaving 13 bases between them. Germline values: CDR1 MGHRA, CDR2 YSYEKL. In nucleotides, the CDR3 is TGCGCCAGCAGCCGCCTCGGACTAAGCTACAATGAGCAGTTCTTC. This encodes CASSRLGLSYNEQFF.

This chain uses TRBV7-9 with TRBJ2-7; no firm D call. V lost 5 bases to trimming and J lost 1 base, with 3 bases between them. CDR3 length equals 11 residues. Germline-derived CDR1 and CDR2 are SEHNR and FQNEAQ (reference sequence). CDR3 loop: CASSESYEQYF. For the CDR3, the DNA is TGTGCCAGCAGCGAGTCCTACGAGCAGTACTTC.

The chain couples TRBV27 to TRBJ2-3, with D unclear. Looked up from germline, CDR1 is MNHEY and CDR2 is SMNVEV (reference sequence). V lost 0 bases and J 3 bases, leaving 10 bases between the germline ends. This CDR3 has 15 residues. The DNA of the CDR3 is TGTGCCAGCAGTTTATCCCCTTCAGCGACAGATACGCAGTATTTT. Its protein is CASSLSPSATDTQYF.

The chain links TRBV10-3 to TRBJ2-3, with D tentatively TRBD1 (6 bases). The CDR3 is 13 amino acids. V dropped 8 bases and J dropped 1 base, with 10 bases sitting between them. The V gene's germline CDR1 is ENHRY and CDR2 SYGVKD. CDR3 DNA: TGTGCCATCTCCCCAGGGGGCACAGATACGCAGTATTTT. Its translation is CAISPGGTDTQYF.

The rearrangement joins TRBV7-2 to TRBJ1-2; no clear D. The length of the CDR3 is 17 residues. Germline CDR1 and CDR2: SGHTA and FQGNSA. Trimming took off 0 bases at V and 3 bases at J, with 17 bases between the two ends. Written as DNA, the CDR3 is TGTGCCAGCAGCTTAGCCCCCCGGAGGGTGCGGGACTATGGCTACACCTTC. As protein: CASSLAPRRVRDYGYTF. Full variable domain (outside the CDR3, taken from reference TRBV7-2 and TRBJ1-2): GAGVSQSPSNKVTEKGKDVELRCDPISGHTALYWYRQSLGQGLEFLIYFQGNSAPDKSGLPSDRFSAERTGGSVSTLTIQRTQQEDSAVYLCASSLAPRRVRDYGYTFGSGTRLTVV.

The genes are TRBV30 and TRBJ1-3; a weak D match, TRBD1 (5 bases). Germline lookup yields CDR1 GTSNPN and CDR2 SVGIG (reference sequence). V shed 3 bases and J shed 1 base, with 10 bases lying between them. The CDR3 has 14 residues. CDR3 loop: CAWSPRVSGNTIYF. CDR3 in DNA: TGTGCCTGGAGCCCCAGGGTTTCTGGAAACACCATATATTTT. The whole variable domain, remainder taken from reference TRBV30 and TRBJ1-3, is SQTIHQWPATLVQPVGSPLSLECTVEGTSNPNLYWYRQAAGRGLQLLFYSVGIGQISSEVPQNLSASRPQDRQFILSSKKLLLSDSGFYLCAWSPRVSGNTIYFGEGSWLTVV.

CDR3 amino acids: CASSPPGRTEAFF. The CDR3 DNA reads TGTGCCAGCAGTCCTCCGGGAAGGACTGAAGCTTTCTTT. The V and J genes are TRBV6-6 and TRBJ1-1; D unresolved. This CDR3 has 13 amino acids. Germline V lookup: CDR1 MNHNY, CDR2 SVGAGI (reference sequence). The germline V and J ends were trimmed by 5 bases and 5 bases, with 12 bases remaining between them.

The chain joins TRBV7-5 to TRBJ1-3; the DNA was not used to check the table's D call, TRBD1. TRBV7-5 is a pseudogene. This CDR3 comprises 16 residues. The CDR3 nucleotides read TGTGCCAGCAGCGCTCGACAGGGCAAATCGGGAAACACCATATATTTT. Amino acids: CASSARQGKSGNTIYF.

The chain has TRBV28 and TRBJ2-4, with D perhaps TRBD1 or TRBD2 (5 bases each). The CDR3 totals 16 residues. V dropped 4 bases and J dropped 3 bases, with 16 bases sitting between them. From germline, CDR1 is MDHEN and CDR2 SYDVKM. CDR3 region: CASSSGATINKNIQYF. In nucleotides, the CDR3 is TGTGCCAGCAGTTCCGGGGCGACAATCAACAAAAACATTCAGTACTTC.